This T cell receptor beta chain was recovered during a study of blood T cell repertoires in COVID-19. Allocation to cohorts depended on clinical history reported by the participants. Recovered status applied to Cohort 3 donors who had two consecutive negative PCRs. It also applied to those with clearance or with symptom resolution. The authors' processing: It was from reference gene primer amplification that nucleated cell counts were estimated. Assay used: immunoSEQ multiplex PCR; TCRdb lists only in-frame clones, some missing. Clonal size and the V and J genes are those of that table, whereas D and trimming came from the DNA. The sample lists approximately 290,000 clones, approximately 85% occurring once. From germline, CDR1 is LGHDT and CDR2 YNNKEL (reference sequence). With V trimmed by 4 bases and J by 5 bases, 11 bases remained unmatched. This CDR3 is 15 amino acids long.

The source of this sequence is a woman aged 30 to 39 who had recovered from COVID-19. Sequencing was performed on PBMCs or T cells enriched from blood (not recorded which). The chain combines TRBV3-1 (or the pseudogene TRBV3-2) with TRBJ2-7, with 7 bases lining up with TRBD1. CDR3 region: CASSRHDRDPHEQYF. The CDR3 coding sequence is TGTGCCAGCAGCCGCCATGACAGGGACCCCCACGAGCAGTACTTC.